The 3 T cell receptor beta chains listed next were all sequenced from one sample in a study of vaccination effects on CD4 cells after COVID-19. For these TCRs, the target antigens are not known. Expansion of antigen-specific CD4+ T cells with viral peptide pools was carried out by the ViraFEST assay before sequencing. Cultured cells yielded isolated CD4+ T cells after 10 to 11 days. Negative nucleocapsid antibody tests before and after vaccination confirmed no previous SARS-CoV-2 infection. The repertoire was sequenced with immunoSEQ multiplex PCR; TCRdb's copy has only in-frame clones and lacks some. Counted here are about 73,000 clones, about four fifths occurring once; the ten biggest clones make up over 2.5%. Material: CD4+ T cells from PBMCs cultured with HCoV-NL63 spike peptides, obtained before COVID-19 vaccination. These receptors were collected from a human donor who received a COVID-19 vaccine.

This clone was observed a single time. This sequence joins TRBV30 and TRBJ2-5; D perhaps matches TRBD2 (6 bases). The V and J ends lost 3 bases and 5 bases respectively, with 13 bases between them. The germline V gene has CDR1 GTSNPN and CDR2 SVGIG (reference sequence). This CDR3 has 13 residues. The CDR3 sequence: CAWRRRGGETQYF. For the CDR3, the DNA is TGTGCCTGGAGGAGGAGGGGTGGTGAGACCCAGTACTTC.

This chain joins TRBV7-8 and TRBJ1-1; TRBD1 is a possible D gene (6 bases). Germline assignment: CDR1 SGHVS and CDR2 FQNEAQ. This CDR3 is 15 amino acids long. With 4 bases removed from V and 1 base from J, the gap between germline ends came to 13 bases. The CDR3 reads CASSSRGQPNTEAFF. The CDR3 nucleotides read TGTGCCAGCAGCTCTCGAGGACAGCCGAACACTGAAGCTTTCTTT. Complete variable domain (other parts from reference TRBV7-8 and TRBJ1-1): GAGVSQSPRYKVAKRGQDVALRCDPISGHVSLFWYQQALGQGPEFLTYFQNEAQLDKSGLPSDRFFAERPEGSVSTLKIQRTQQEDSAVYLCASSSRGQPNTEAFFGQGTRLTVV.

The chain has TRBV20-1 and TRBJ2-3, with TRBD2 matching 9 bases. The germline CDR1 and CDR2 sequences are DFQATT and SNEGSKA (reference sequence). CDR3 length: 13 amino acids. The V gene end was trimmed by 3 bases and the J gene end by 4 bases; junction bases not matched to a gene: 2. The CDR3 reads CSASSGGSDTQYF. CDR3 in DNA: TGCAGTGCTAGTAGCGGGGGCTCAGATACGCAGTATTTT.